This record concerns one TCR beta chain sequence. Its antigen is not identified. The sample comes from a study of CD8+ T cells in alopecia areata. Across the study: Tofacitinib therapy lasting 6 to 18 months was followed by 6 months off drug.

The sequencing template was cDNA reverse transcribed from extracted RNA. Produced via immunoSEQ multiplex PCR; TCRdb's table is partial and in-frame only. The sample includes about 270,000 clones, 45% to 70% of them seen just once. Study results and limitations: Scalp sequencing captures resident alphabeta T cells of normal skin too. Possibly because of HLA-related factors, TCR sharing was less clear across patients than in mice.

CDR3 length: 16 amino acids. Germline V gene data show CDR1 as SQVTM and CDR2 as ANQGSEA. The V end was cut by 0 bases, the J end by 4 bases, with 16 bases between. The treatment denotes: oral pan-JAK inhibitor, 5-10 mg twice daily. The study team obtained lesional scalp punch biopsies and peripheral blood from alopecia areata patients. The sequences come from CD4+ T cells sorted from blood, collected between weeks 51 and 54, from a patient treated with tofacitinib. The source is a human donor with alopecia areata. This chain links TRBV29-1 with TRBJ2-1, with D possibly being TRBD2 (7 bases). CDR3 protein: CSVEDSGGAFYNEQFF. CDR3 nucleotides: TGCAGCGTTGAAGATAGTGGGGGGGCTTTTTACAATGAGCAGTTCTTC.